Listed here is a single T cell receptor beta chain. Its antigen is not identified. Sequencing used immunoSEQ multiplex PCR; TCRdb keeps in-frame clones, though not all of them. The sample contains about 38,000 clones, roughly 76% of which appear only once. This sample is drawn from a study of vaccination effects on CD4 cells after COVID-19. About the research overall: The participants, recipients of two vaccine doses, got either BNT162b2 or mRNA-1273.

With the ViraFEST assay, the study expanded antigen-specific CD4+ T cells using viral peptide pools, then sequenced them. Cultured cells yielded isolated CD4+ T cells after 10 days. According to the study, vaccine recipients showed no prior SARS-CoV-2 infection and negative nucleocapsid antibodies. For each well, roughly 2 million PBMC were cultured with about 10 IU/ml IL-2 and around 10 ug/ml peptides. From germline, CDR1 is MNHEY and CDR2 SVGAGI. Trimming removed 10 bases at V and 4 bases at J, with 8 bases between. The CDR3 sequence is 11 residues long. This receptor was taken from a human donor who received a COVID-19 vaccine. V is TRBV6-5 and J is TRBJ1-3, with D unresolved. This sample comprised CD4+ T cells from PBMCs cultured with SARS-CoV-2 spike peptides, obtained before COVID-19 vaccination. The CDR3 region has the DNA TGTGCCACCCGAGGAGGAAACACCATATATTTT. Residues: CATRGGNTIYF.